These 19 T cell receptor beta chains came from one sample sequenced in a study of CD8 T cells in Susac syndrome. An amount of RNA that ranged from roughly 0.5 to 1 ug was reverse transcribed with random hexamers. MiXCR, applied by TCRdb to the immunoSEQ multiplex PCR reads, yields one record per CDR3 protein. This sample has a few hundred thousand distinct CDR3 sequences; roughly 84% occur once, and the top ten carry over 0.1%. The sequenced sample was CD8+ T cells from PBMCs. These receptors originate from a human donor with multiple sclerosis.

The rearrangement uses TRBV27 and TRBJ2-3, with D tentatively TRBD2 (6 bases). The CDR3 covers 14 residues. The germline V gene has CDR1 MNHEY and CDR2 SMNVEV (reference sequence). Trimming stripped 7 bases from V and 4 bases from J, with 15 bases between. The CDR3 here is CASNTIGGADTQYF. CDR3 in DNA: TGTGCCAGCAACACGATCGGAGGGGCAGATACGCAGTATTTT.

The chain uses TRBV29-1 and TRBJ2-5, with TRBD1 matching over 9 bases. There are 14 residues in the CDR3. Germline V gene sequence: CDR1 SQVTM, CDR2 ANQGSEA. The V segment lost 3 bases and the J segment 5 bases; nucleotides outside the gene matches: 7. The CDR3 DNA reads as TGCAGCGTTGATCTGGGACAGGGTACGGAGACCCAGTACTTC. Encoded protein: CSVDLGQGTETQYF.

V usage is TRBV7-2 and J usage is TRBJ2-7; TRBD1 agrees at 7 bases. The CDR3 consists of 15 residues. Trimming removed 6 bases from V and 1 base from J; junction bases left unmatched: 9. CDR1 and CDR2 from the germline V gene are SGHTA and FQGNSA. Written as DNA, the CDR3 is TGTGCCAGCAGAAAGGGGACAGTGGCTTCCTACGAGCAGTACTTC. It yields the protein CASRKGTVASYEQYF.

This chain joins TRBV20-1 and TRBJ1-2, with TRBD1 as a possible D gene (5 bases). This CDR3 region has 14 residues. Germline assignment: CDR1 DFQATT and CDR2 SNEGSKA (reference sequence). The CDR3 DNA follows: TGCAGCCCGGAAAAGGGGCCTGAAGACTATGGCTACACCTTC. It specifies CSPEKGPEDYGYTF.

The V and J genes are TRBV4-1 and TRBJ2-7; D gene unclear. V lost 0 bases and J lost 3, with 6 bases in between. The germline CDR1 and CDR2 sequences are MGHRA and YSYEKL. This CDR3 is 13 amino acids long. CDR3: CASSQEIGYEQYF. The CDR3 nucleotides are TGCGCCAGCAGCCAAGAGATTGGCTACGAGCAGTACTTC.

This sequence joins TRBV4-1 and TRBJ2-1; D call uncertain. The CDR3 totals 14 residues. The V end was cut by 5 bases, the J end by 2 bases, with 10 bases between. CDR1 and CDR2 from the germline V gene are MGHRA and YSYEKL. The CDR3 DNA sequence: TGCGCCAGCAGCGACCCCCTTGCCTACAATGAGCAGTTCTTC. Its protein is CASSDPLAYNEQFF.

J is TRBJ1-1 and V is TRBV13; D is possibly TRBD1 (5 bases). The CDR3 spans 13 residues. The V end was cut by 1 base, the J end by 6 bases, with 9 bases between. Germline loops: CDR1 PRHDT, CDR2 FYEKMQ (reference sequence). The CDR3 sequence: CASSLAGAAEAFF. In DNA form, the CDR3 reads TGTGCCAGCAGCTTAGCTGGGGCCGCTGAAGCTTTCTTT.

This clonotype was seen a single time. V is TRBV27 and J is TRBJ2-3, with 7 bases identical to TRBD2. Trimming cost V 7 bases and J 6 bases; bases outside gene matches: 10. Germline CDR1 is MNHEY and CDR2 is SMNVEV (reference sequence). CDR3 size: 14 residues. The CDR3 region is CASKLGGSHDTQYF. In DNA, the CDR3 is TGTGCCAGCAAGTTGGGCGGGAGTCACGATACGCAGTATTTT.

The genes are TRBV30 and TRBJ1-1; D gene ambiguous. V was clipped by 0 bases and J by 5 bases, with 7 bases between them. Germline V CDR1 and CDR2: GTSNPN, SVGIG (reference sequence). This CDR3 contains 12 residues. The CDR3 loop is CAWSVRRTEAFF. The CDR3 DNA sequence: TGTGCCTGGAGTGTACGAAGAACTGAAGCTTTCTTT.

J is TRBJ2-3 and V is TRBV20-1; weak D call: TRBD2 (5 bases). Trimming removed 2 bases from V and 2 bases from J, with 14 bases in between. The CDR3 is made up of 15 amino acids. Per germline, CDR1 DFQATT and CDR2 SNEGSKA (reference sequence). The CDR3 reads CSARSRTGITDTQYF. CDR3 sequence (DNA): TGCAGTGCTAGAAGTCGGACCGGGATCACAGATACGCAGTATTTT.

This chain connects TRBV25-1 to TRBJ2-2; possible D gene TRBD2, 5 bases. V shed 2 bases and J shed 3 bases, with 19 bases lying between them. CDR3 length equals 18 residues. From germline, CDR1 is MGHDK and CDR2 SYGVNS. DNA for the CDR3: TGTGCCAGCAGTGAACCCGCAGCGCCGCTAGCCCACACCGGGGAGCTGTTTTTT. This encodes CASSEPAAPLAHTGELFF. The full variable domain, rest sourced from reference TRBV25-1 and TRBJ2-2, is EADIYQTPRYLVIGTGKKITLECSQTMGHDKMYWYQQDPGMELHLIHYSYGVNSTEKGDLSSESTVSRIRTEHFPLTLESARPSHTSQYLCASSEPAAPLAHTGELFFGEGSRLTVL.

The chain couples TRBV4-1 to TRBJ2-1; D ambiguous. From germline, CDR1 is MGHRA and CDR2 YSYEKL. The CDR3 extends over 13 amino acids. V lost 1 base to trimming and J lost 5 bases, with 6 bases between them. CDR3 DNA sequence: TGCGCCAGCAGCCAAGGGCCAGACAATGAGCAGTTCTTC. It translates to CASSQGPDNEQFF.

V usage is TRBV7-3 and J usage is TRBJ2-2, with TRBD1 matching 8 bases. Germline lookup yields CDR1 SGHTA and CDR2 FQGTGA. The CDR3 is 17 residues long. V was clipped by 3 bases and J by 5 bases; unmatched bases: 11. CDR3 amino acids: CASSLIGQGGETGELFF. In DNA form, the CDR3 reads TGTGCCAGCAGCTTGATTGGACAGGGTGGGGAGACCGGGGAGCTGTTTTTT.

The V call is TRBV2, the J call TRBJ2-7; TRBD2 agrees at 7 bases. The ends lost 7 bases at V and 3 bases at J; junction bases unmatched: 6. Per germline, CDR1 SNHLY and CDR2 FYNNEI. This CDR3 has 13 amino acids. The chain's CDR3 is CASIGGYGYEQYF. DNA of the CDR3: TGTGCCAGCATCGGGGGGTACGGCTACGAGCAGTACTTC.

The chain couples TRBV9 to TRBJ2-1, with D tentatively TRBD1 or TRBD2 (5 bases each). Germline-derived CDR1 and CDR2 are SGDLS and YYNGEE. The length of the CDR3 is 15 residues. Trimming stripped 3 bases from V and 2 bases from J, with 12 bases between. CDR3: CASSEGTQTYNEQFF. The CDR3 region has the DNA TGTGCCAGCAGCGAAGGGACCCAGACCTACAATGAGCAGTTCTTC.

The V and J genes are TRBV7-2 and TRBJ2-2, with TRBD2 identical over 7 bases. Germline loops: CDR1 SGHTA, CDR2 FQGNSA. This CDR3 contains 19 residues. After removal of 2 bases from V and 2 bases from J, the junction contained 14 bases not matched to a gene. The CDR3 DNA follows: TGTGCCAGCAGCTTATCATGGTGGCGGGAGCGACGAAACACCGGGGAGCTGTTTTTT. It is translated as CASSLSWWRERRNTGELFF.

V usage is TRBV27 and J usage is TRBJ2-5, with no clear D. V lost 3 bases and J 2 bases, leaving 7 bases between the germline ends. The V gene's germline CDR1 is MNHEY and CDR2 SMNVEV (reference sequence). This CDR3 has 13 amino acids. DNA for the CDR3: TGTGCCAGCAGTTTGTGGCAGCAAGAGACCCAGTACTTC. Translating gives CASSLWQQETQYF.

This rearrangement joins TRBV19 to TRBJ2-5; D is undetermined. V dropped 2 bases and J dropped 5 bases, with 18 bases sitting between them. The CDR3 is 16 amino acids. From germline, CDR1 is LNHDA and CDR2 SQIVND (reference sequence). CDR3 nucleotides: TGTGCCAGTAGTATAAGGGCCCGACACACGAGTGAGACCCAGTACTTC. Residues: CASSIRARHTSETQYF.

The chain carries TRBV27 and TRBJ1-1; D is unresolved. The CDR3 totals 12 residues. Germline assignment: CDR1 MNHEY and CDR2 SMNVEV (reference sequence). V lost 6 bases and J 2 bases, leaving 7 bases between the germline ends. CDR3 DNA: TGTGCCAGCAGGGCGTTTAACACTGAAGCTTTCTTT. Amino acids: CASRAFNTEAFF.